This T cell receptor beta chain was observed in a study of technical replicates of blood from several donors. The CDR3 extends over 13 amino acids. V lost 5 bases to trimming and J lost 5 bases, with 12 bases between them. CDR1 and CDR2 from the germline V gene are MNHEY and SVGAGI. The table came from immunoSEQ multiplex PCR; TCRdb's copy has only in-frame clones and leaves some out. The table has roughly 93,000 clones, almost 96% seen once; the top ten hold less than 0.25%. The V gene is TRBV6-5, the J gene TRBJ1-1, with D possibly TRBD1 on 5 matching bases. The source of this sequence is a human donor in good health. What was sequenced was T cells isolated from PBMCs. CDR3 nucleotide sequence: TGTGCCAGCAGTGAGATCGCAGGGACTGAAGCTTTCTTT. Protein: CASSEIAGTEAFF.